These 12 T cell receptor beta chains came from one sample sequenced in a study of blood T cell repertoires in COVID-19 (dated by TCRdb to 2018 to 2021). Receptors were amplified or captured by the immunoSEQ multiplex PCR assay. As stored in TCRdb, this immuneACCESS dataset retains in-frame rearrangements with V and J assigned. A fraction of the clones does not appear; measured against another copy, unresolved V genes explain less than half of the discrepancy, and the remainder lacks a known reason. The sample table shows about 270,000 clones, and roughly 90% are seen once. The top ten clonotypes cover approximately 2.9% of the sample. Sequenced sample: PBMCs or T cells enriched from blood (not recorded which). These receptor sequences come from a man in his forties who had been exposed to COVID-19.

CDR3 in DNA: TGCAGTGCTAGTAGGGGGGGAGACTCCTACGAGCAGTACTTC. This sequence encodes CSASRGGDSYEQYF. The chain combines TRBV20-1 with TRBJ2-7; D is possibly TRBD2 (7 bases). Between the trimmed V and J ends, which lost 3 bases and 0 bases, there was a span of 12 bases. The germline V gene encodes CDR1 DFQATT and CDR2 SNEGSKA (reference sequence). The CDR3 covers 14 residues.

V gene TRBV3-1 (or the pseudogene TRBV3-2) combines with J gene TRBJ2-3; no reliable D call. The CDR3 sequence is 12 residues long. CDR1 and CDR2 (germline): LGHDT, YNNKEL (reference sequence). V was trimmed by 1 base and J by 3 bases, leaving 2 bases between them. The CDR3 region has the DNA TGTGCCAGCAGCCAAGTAACAGATACGCAGTATTTT. The encoded protein is CASSQVTDTQYF.

This rearrangement joins TRBV13 to TRBJ1-2; D might be TRBD1 (5 bases). Germline V gives CDR1 PRHDT, CDR2 FYEKMQ (reference sequence). The V end lost 3 bases, the J end lost 8 bases, and 10 bases lay between the germline ends. The CDR3 length is 12 residues. CDR3: CASSLGRGGYTF. In DNA form, the CDR3 reads TGTGCCAGCAGCTTGGGGCGTGGCGGCTACACCTTC.

Only one count was recorded for this clone. The chain employs TRBV7-9 and TRBJ1-3, with D uncertain. Trimming took 2 bases from V and 0 from J, leaving 5 bases between them. Germline CDR1 is SEHNR and CDR2 is FQNEAQ (reference sequence). The CDR3 loop spans 14 amino acids. The CDR3, as DNA: TGTGCCAGCAGCTTATCCGTCTCTGGAAACACCATATATTTT. Protein: CASSLSVSGNTIYF. Combining the CDR3 with reference TRBV7-9 and TRBJ1-3 gives the whole variable domain DTGVSQNPRHKITKRGQNVTFRCDPISEHNRLYWYRQTLGQGPEFLTYFQNEAQLEKSRLLSDRFSAERPKGSFSTLEIQRTEQGDSAMYLCASSLSVSGNTIYFGEGSWLTVV.

The genes are TRBV28 and TRBJ2-3; TRBD2 agrees at 14 bases. The CDR3 spans 15 residues. Germline V gene data show CDR1 as MDHEN and CDR2 as SYDVKM. The trim removed 5 bases at V and 4 bases at J, leaving 2 bases unmatched. CDR3 residues: CASSMGLAGADTQYF. As DNA, the CDR3 is TGTGCCAGCAGTATGGGACTAGCGGGAGCAGATACGCAGTATTTT.

The chain joins TRBV3-1 (or the pseudogene TRBV3-2) to TRBJ2-2; 7 bases line up with TRBD2. This CDR3 spans 12 amino acids. Germline CDR1 is LGHDT and CDR2 is YNNKEL (reference sequence). The V segment lost 2 bases and the J segment 15 bases; nucleotides outside the gene matches: 6. CDR3: CASSQIGGRVFF. In DNA, the CDR3 is TGTGCCAGCAGCCAAATCGGAGGGAGGGTGTTTTTT.

V and J are TRBV19 and TRBJ1-2; 7 bases map to TRBD1. The CDR3 loop spans 17 amino acids. Germline CDR1 LNHDA, CDR2 SQIVND (reference sequence). Losses at the gene ends were 6 bases for V and 0 bases for J; bases not matched to a gene: 13. In nucleotides, the CDR3 is TGTGCCAGTAGAGTGATCGGACAGGATTTTACTAACTATGGCTACACCTTC. Its translation: CASRVIGQDFTNYGYTF.

V and J are TRBV30 and TRBJ2-5, with D possibly matching TRBD2 (5 bases). The germline V and J ends were trimmed by 0 bases and 3 bases, with 8 bases remaining between them. The CDR3 totals 13 residues. The germline CDR1 and CDR2 sequences are GTSNPN and SVGIG (reference sequence). Here the CDR3 reads CAWSVSGKETQYF. CDR3 DNA sequence: TGTGCCTGGAGTGTCTCGGGGAAAGAGACCCAGTACTTC.

The rearrangement uses TRBV12-3 or TRBV12-4 and TRBJ1-1; 7 bases agree with TRBD1. V dropped 5 bases and J dropped 4; count of bases not matched to a gene: 4. CDR3 length: 13 residues. As DNA, the CDR3 is TGTGCCAGCAGTCCGACAGGGTTCACTGAAGCTTTCTTT. It yields the protein CASSPTGFTEAFF.

This clone was seen once. The chain links TRBV5-1 to TRBJ2-2; 9 bases match TRBD2. V was clipped by 7 bases and J by 7 bases; unmatched bases: 17. Germline V CDR1 and CDR2: SGHRS, YFSETQ. This CDR3 comprises 17 residues. The DNA of the CDR3 is TGCGCCAGCGCCCGTGGTCCTAGCGGGATCTCTGACGGGGAGCTGTTTTTT. The encoded protein is CASARGPSGISDGELFF.

J is TRBJ2-2 and V is TRBV9; weak D call: TRBD2 (6 bases). V was shortened by 3 bases and J by 1 base, with 10 bases between the two germline ends. CDR1 is SGDLS, CDR2 YYNGEE, per germline. The CDR3 consists of 15 residues. CDR3 sequence: CASSGSGVNTGELFF. CDR3 bases: TGTGCCAGCAGCGGTAGCGGAGTGAACACCGGGGAGCTGTTTTTT.

The V gene is TRBV19, the J gene TRBJ2-1, with 13 nucleotides matching TRBD2. The V gene's germline CDR1 is LNHDA and CDR2 SQIVND (reference sequence). The V gene end was trimmed by 5 bases and the J gene end by 6 bases; junction bases not matched to a gene: 4. The CDR3 length is 15 residues. CDR3 nucleotide sequence: TGTGCCAGTAGTCCGGGACTAGCGGGGTTCAATGAGCAGTTCTTC. This codes for CASSPGLAGFNEQFF. Supplemented by reference TRBV19 and TRBJ2-1, the full variable domain reads DGGITQSPKYLFRKEGQNVTLSCEQNLNHDAMYWYRQDPGQGLRLIYYSQIVNDFQKGDIAEGYSVSREKKESFPLTVTSAQKNPTAFYLCASSPGLAGFNEQFFGPGTRLTVL.